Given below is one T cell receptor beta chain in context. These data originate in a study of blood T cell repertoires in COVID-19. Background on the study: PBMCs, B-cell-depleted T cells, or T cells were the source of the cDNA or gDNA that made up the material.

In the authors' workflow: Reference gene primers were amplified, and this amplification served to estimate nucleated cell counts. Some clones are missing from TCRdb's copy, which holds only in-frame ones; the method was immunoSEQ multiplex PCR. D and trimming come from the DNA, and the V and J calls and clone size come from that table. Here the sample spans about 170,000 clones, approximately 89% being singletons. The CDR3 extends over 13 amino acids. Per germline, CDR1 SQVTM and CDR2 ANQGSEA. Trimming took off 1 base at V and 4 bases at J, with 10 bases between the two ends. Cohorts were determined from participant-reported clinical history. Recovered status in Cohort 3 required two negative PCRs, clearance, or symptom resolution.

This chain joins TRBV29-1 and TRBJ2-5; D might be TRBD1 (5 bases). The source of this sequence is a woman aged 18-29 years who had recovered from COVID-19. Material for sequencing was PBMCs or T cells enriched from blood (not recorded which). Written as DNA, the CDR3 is TGCAGCGTTGAAGGGGCTCAGGGAGAGACCCAGTACTTC. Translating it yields CSVEGAQGETQYF. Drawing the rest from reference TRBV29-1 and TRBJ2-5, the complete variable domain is SAVISQKPSRDICQRGTSLTIQCQVDSQVTMMFWYRQQPGQSLTLIATANQGSEATYESGFVIDKFPISRPNLTFSTLTVSNMSPEDSSIYLCSVEGAQGETQYFGPGTRLLVL.